The entry that follows covers one T cell receptor beta chain sequence. This clonotype occurred a few times. Its antigen remains undetermined. Base qualities were left out, and no much larger clone turns up one base away. These data are taken from a study of T cell repertoires in cytomegalovirus infection (dated by TCRdb to 2018 to 2020). As for the study more broadly: Because public TCR beta signatures pointed to carriage of CMV infection together with the matching HLA type, the HLA type of each donor mattered for the analysis. General conclusions and limits of the study: The ex vivo response was dominated by HLA-C-restricted CMV-specific TCR beta clonotypes, which also provided the single most frequent clonotype in two of eight donors. In both this cohort and an independent roughly 350-donor cohort, the cumulative frequency of public TCR beta family members distinguished carriers of CMV infection plus the relevant HLA type.

The sequencing machine was an Illumina HiSeq 1500. Clones were called with MiXCR by TCRdb after fastp trimmed the public reads at Q25, and only in-frame beta chains were retained. Every entry covers one CDR3 protein and lists the most common genes and DNA from its rows. Counted in this sample were 150,000 to 200,000 distinct CDR3 sequences; roughly 20% of them appeared once. The ten most abundant clones make up under 3.5% of the sample. What was sequenced was PBMCs. This TCR was recovered from a human donor in good health (CMV status not recorded). Some clones in this sample may be carry-over from other donors' samples.

CDR3 region: CASSPSPGLAGNNEQFF. The nucleotide sequence reads TGTGCCAGCAGCCCCAGCCCCGGACTAGCGGGAAACAATGAGCAGTTCTTC. The chain joins TRBV7-8 to TRBJ2-1, with 12 central nucleotides matching TRBD2. The germline V gene encodes CDR1 SGHVS and CDR2 FQNEAQ. The CDR3, from cysteine to phenylalanine, totals 17 residues. Left in the record is the CDR3 DNA by itself, 51 bases read in frame from the first base. Germline trimming amounts to 5 bases on V and 5 bases on J, with 10 as the count of junction bases outside the gene matches.